This T cell receptor (beta chain) came from a study of relationships among human T cell subsets (dated by TCRdb to the early 2010s). Regarding the study in general: Eight distinct blood T cell populations were sequenced: pan T, CD8 cytotoxic, regulatory, Th1, Th2, naive plus transitional, activated and memory cells.

CD4+CD25+ regulatory T cells were selected from positively selected CD4+ cells using anti-CD25 beads. T cell subsets were isolated with Miltenyi superparamagnetic beads coated with subset-specific monoclonal antibodies. Every T cell population came from peripheral blood. Whole blood was subjected to Ficoll separation to obtain mononuclear cells, from which monocytes were subsequently depleted using anti-CD14 microbeads. Right after isolation, the cell populations were resuspended in RNAprotect reagent. The study at large found these results: The seven subsets showed no statistically significant differences in V, D and J usage, CDR3 length, or N-nucleotide additions. Substantial sharing of CDR3s among Th1, Th2 and regulatory T cells was interpreted as suggestive of stochastic cell fate choices. A CD4+CD8+ double-positive population could not be ruled out by the bead-based sorting. Over 60% of CD8+ cytotoxic sequences belonged to clones with over 100 reads, whereas regulatory and Th2 subsets showed few such clones.

For this clonotype: Its cognate antigen has yet to be identified. Base qualities were left out, and no much larger clone turns up one base away.

The CDR3 spans 14 residues, from the cysteine through the phenylalanine. Left in the record is the CDR3 DNA by itself, 42 bases read in frame from the first base. Based on the germline V gene, the CDR1 and CDR2 sequences are MDHEN and SYDVKM. The V end loses 6 bases and the J end loses 7 bases, and a stretch of 18 bases separates them. Library preparation used multiplex PCR. For sequencing, a 454 GS FLX was employed. TCR alpha and beta CDR3 regions were amplified from mRNA by semiquantitative ARM-PCR. In ARM-PCR, tagged nested gene-specific primers were used first, and exponential amplification was then carried out by communal superprimers. Before the first-round PCR products went through the second amplification round, exonuclease was used to remove the nested primers. Amplicons were sequenced on the 454 platform, which allows rapid sequencing of millions of DNA fragments without cloning bias. A read mappable to both V and J germline segments was defined as an effective read. The original pipeline was this. IRmap, which uses pyromap, a Smith-Waterman modification adapted to 454 sequencing errors, was used to assign reads to germline V, D and J segments. D-beta assignments were filtered using cutoffs set at the 99th percentile of alignment scores from simulated random sequences. CDR3 was defined as the amino acids between the conserved V-segment Y[YFLI]C motif and the J-segment [FW]GXGT motif. A compound Poisson process model, previously applied to large-scale EST data, was used to estimate repertoire diversity. A procedure for detecting cross-contamination was applied so that sample contamination could be argued against as the origin of shared CDR3s. The public sequencing data were trimmed at Q25 with fastp and processed into clonotypes with MiXCR by TCRdb, which kept only in-frame beta chains. Here each entry gathers all rows of one CDR3 protein and keeps the most common genes and DNA. TCRdb, not the authors, supplied the V and J calls. The sample table lists roughly 15,000 distinct CDR3 sequences, 60% of them with a count of one. The top ten clonotypes cover around 1.9% of the sample.

Sequencing was done on a sample of Tregs sorted from blood. The source is a man aged 40-49 years in good health. The chain was built from TRBV28 and TRBJ1-2; TRBD1 is a possible D gene, resting on 5 matching bases. The CDR3 in this case is CASRQTTGGSGYTF. The sequence in DNA is TGTGCCAGCAGACAAACAACTGGGGGTTCTGGCTACACCTTC.